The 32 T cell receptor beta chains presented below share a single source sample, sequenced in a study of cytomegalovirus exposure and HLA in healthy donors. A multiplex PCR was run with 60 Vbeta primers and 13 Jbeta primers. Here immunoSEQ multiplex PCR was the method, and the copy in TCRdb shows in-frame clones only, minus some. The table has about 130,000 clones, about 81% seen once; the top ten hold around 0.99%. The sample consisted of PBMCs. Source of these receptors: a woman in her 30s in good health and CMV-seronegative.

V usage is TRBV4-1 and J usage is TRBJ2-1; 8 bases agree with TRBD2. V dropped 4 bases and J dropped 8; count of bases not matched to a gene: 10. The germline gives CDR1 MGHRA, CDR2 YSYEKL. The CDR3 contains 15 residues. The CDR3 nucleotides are TGCGCCAGCAGCCCCCTCGGGGGGGCCGGGGATGAGCAGTTCTTC. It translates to CASSPLGGAGDEQFF.

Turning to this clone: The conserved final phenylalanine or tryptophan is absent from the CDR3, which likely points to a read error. For the CDR3, the DNA is TGTGCCAGCAGTCTAGGACAGATCAATCAGCCCCAGCATCTT. It specifies CASSLGQINQPQHL. This sequence joins TRBV27 and TRBJ1-5; D is possibly TRBD1 (6 bases). The CDR3 has 14 amino acids. CDR1 MNHEY and CDR2 SMNVEV come from the germline V gene (reference sequence). V was pared by 5 bases and J by 3 bases, with 11 bases between.

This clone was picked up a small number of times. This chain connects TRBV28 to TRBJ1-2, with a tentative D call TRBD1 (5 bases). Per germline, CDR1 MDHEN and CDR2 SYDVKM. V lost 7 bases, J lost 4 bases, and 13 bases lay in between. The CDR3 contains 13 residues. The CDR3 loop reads CASMSDSFYGYTF. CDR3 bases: TGTGCCAGCATGTCCGACAGCTTCTATGGCTACACCTTC.

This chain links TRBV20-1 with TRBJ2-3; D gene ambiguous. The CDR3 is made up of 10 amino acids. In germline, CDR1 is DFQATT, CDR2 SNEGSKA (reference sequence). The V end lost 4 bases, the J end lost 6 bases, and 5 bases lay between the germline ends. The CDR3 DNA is TGCAGTGCTACTGTTGATACGCAGTATTTT. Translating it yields CSATVDTQYF.

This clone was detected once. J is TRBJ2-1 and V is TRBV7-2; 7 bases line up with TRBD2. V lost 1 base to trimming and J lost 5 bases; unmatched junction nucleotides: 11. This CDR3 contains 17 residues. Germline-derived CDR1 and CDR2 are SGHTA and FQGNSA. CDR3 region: CASSLVLGGRNDNEQFF. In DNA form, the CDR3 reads TGTGCCAGCAGCTTAGTTTTGGGGGGGAGGAATGACAATGAGCAGTTCTTC.

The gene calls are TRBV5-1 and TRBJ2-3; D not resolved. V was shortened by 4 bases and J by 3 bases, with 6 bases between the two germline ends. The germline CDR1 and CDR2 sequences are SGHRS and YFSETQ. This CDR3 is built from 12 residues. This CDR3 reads CASSVGTDTQYF. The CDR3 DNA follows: TGCGCCAGCAGCGTCGGGACAGATACGCAGTATTTT.

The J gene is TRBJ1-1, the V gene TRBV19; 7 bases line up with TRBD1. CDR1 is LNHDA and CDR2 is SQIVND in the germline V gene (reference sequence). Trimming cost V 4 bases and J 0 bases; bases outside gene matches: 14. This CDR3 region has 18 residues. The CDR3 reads CASSNPDRGRWMNTEAFF. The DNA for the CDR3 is TGTGCCAGTAGTAACCCGGATAGGGGGCGTTGGATGAACACTGAAGCTTTCTTT.

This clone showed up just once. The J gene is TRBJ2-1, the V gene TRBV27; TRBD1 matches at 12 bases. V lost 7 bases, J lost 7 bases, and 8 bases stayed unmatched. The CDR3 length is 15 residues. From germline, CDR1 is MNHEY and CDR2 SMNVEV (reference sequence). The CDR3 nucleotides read TGTGCCAGCACCTACGGGACAGGGGGCTTGAATGAGCAGTTCTTC. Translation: CASTYGTGGLNEQFF.

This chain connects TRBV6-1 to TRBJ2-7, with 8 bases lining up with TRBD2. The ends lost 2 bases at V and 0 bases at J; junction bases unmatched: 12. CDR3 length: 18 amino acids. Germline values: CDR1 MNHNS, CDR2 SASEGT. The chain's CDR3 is CASSERVGGGLYSYEQYF. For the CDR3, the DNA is TGTGCCAGCAGTGAAAGGGTGGGCGGGGGGCTTTACTCCTACGAGCAGTACTTC.

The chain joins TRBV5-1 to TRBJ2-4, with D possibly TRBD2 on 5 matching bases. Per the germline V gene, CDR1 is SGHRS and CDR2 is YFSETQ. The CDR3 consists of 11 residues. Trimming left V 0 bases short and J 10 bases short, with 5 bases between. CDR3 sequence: CASSLGEIQYF. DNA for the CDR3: TGCGCCAGCAGCTTGGGGGAGATTCAGTACTTC.

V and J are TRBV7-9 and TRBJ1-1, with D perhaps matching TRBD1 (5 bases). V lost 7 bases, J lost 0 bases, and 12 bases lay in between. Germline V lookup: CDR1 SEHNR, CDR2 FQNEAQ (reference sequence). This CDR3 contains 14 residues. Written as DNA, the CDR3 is TGTGCCAGCAACTCCTTGGGGCTGAACACTGAAGCTTTCTTT. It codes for CASNSLGLNTEAFF.

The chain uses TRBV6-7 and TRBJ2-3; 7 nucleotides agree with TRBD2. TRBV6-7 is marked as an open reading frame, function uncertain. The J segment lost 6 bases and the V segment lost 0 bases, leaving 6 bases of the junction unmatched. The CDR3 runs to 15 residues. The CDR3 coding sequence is TGTGCCAGCAGTTACTCGCGGGGGTACGGGGATACGCAGTATTTT. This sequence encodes CASSYSRGYGDTQYF.

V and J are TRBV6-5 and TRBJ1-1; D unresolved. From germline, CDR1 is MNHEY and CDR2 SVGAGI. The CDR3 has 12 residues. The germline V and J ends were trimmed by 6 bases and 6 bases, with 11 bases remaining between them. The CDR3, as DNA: TGTGCCAGCAGGGGGAGATCCTCTGAAGCTTTCTTT. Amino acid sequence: CASRGRSSEAFF.

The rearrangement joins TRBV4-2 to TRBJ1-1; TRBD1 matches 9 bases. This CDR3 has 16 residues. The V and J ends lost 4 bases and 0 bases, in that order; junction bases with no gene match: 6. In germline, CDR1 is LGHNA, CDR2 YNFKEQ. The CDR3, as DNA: TGTGCCAGCAGCCCGGGACAGGGACAAATGAACACTGAAGCTTTCTTT. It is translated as CASSPGQGQMNTEAFF.

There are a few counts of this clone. In nucleotides, the CDR3 is TGTGCCAGCAGCCGGGGTGGCGGCGACAGCTCCTACGAGCAGTACTTC. Protein product: CASSRGGGDSSYEQYF. This chain joins TRBV4-2 and TRBJ2-7; maybe TRBD1 (5 bases). Trimming took 4 bases from V and 0 from J, leaving 16 bases between them. The CDR3 has 16 amino acids. Looked up from germline, CDR1 is LGHNA and CDR2 is YNFKEQ.

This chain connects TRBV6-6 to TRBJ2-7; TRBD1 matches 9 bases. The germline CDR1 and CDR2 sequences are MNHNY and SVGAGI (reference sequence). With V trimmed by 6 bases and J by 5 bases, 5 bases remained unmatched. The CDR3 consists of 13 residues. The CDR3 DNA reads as TGTGCCAGCAGGGGGGACAGGGTTCACGAGCAGTACTTC. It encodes CASRGDRVHEQYF.

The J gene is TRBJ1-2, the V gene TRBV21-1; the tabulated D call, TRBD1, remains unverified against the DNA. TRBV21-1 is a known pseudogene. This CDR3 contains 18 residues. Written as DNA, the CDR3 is TGTGCCAGCAGCAGAACTCCTCCCCGTGGACAGGGGAGTGGCGGCTACACCTTC. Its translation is CASSRTPPRGQGSGGYTF.

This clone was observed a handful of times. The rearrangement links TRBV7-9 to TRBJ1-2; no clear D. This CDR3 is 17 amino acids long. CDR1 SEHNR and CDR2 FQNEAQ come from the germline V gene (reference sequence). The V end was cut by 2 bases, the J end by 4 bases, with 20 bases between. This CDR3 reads CASSLPNVLSGTYGYTF. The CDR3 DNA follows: TGTGCCAGCAGCTTACCCAATGTGTTATCGGGAACCTATGGCTACACCTTC.

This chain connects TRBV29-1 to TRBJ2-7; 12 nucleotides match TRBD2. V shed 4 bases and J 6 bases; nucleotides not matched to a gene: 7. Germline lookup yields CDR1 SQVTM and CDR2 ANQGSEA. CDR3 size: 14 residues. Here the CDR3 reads CSVALAGGVGEQYF. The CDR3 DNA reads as TGCAGCGTTGCCCTAGCGGGAGGGGTTGGCGAGCAGTACTTC.

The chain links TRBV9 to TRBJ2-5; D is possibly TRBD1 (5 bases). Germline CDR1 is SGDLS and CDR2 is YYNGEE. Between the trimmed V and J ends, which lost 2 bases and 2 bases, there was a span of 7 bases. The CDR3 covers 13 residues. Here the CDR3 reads CASSVGAQETQYF. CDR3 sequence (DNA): TGTGCCAGCAGCGTTGGGGCTCAAGAGACCCAGTACTTC.

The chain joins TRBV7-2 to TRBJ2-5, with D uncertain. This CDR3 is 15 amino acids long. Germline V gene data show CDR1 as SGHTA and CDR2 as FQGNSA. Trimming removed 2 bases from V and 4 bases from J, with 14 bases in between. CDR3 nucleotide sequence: TGTGCCAGCAGCTTATCCTTTACGCGGAGAGAGACCCAGTACTTC. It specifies CASSLSFTRRETQYF. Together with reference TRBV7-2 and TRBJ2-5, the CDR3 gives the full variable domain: GAGVSQSPSNKVTEKGKDVELRCDPISGHTALYWYRQSLGQGLEFLIYFQGNSAPDKSGLPSDRFSAERTGGSVSTLTIQRTQQEDSAVYLCASSLSFTRRETQYFGPGTRLLVL.

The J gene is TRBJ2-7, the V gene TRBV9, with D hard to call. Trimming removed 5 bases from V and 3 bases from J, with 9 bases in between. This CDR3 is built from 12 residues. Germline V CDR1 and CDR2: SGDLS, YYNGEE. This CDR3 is CASSRNFYEQYF. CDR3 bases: TGTGCCAGCAGTCGTAACTTCTACGAGCAGTACTTC.

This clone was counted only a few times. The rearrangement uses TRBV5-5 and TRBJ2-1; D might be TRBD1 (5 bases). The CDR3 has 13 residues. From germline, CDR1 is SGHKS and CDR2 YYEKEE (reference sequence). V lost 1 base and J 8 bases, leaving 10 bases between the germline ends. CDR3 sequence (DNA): TGTGCCAGCAGCTTGCAGGGCCTCCATGAGCAGTTCTTC. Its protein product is CASSLQGLHEQFF.

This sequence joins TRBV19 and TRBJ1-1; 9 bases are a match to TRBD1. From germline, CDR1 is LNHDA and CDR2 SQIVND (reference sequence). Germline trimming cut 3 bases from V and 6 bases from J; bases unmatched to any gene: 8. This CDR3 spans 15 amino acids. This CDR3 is CASSIETGGVAEAFF. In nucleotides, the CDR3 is TGTGCCAGTAGTATCGAGACAGGGGGTGTTGCTGAAGCTTTCTTT.

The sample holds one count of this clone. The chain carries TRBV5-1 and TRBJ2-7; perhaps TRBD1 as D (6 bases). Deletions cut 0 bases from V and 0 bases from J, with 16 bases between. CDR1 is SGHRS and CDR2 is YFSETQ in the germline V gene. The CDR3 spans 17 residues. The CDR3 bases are TGCGCCAGCAGCTTGGCGGGCCGGGACATTAGCTCCTACGAGCAGTACTTC. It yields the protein CASSLAGRDISSYEQYF.

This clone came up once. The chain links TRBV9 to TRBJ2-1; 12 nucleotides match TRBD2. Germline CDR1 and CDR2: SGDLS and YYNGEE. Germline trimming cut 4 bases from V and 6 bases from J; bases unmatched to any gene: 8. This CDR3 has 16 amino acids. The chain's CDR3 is CASSTQLAGGVNEQFF. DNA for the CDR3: TGTGCCAGCAGCACCCAACTAGCGGGGGGTGTCAATGAGCAGTTCTTC. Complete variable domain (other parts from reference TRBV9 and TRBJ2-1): DSGVTQTPKHLITATGQRVTLRCSPRSGDLSVYWYQQSLDQGLQFLIQYYNGEERAKGNILERFSAQQFPDLHSELNLSSLELGDSALYFCASSTQLAGGVNEQFFGPGTRLTVL.

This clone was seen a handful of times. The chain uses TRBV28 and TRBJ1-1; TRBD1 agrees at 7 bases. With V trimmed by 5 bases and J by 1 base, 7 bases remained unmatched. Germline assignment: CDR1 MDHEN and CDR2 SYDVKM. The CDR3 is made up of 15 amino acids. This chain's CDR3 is CASSPWTGENTEAFF. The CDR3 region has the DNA TGTGCCAGCAGTCCCTGGACAGGAGAGAACACTGAAGCTTTCTTT. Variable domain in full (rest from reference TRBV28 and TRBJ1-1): DVKVTQSSRYLVKRTGEKVFLECVQDMDHENMFWYRQDPGLGLRLIYFSYDVKMKEKGDIPEGYSVSREKKERFSLILESASTNQTSMYLCASSPWTGENTEAFFGQGTRLTVV.

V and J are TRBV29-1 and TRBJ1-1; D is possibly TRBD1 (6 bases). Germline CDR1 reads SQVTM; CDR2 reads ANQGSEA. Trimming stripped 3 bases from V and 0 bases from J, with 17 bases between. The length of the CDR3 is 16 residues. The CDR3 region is CSVEFSDRIMNTEAFF. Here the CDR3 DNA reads TGCAGCGTTGAGTTTTCGGACAGAATCATGAACACTGAAGCTTTCTTT.

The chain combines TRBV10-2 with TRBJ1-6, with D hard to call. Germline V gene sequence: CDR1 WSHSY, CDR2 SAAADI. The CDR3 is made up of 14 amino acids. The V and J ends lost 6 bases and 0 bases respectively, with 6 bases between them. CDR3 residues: CASSRSSYNSPLHF. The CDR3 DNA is TGCGCCAGCAGCCGTAGCTCCTATAATTCACCCCTCCACTTT.

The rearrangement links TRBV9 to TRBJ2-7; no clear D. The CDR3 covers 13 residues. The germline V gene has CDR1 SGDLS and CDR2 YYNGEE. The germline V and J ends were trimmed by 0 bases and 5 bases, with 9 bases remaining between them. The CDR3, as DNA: TGTGCCAGCAGCGTAGCTCAGAATGACGAGCAGTACTTC. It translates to CASSVAQNDEQYF.

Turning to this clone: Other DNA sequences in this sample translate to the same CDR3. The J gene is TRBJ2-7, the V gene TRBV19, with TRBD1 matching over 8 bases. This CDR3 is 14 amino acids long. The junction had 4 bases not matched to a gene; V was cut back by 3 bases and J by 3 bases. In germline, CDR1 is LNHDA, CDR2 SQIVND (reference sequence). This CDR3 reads CASSIGQGGYEQYF. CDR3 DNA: TGTGCCAGTAGTATCGGACAGGGTGGCTACGAGCAGTACTTC.

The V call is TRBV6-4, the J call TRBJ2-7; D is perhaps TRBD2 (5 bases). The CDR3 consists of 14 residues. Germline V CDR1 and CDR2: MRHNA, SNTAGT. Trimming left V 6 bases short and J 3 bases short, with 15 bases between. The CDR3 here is CASRREERNYEQYF. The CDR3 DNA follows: TGTGCCAGCAGAAGAGAGGAGCGGAACTACGAGCAGTACTTC.